Following are 16 T cell receptor beta chains from one sample sequenced in a study of PD-1 blockade in mismatch repair-deficient tumors. Measured with immunoSEQ multiplex PCR; TCRdb has only the in-frame clones, and not every one. Found here are tens of thousands of clones, around four fifths of them singletons; the top ten hold approximately 5%. Sequenced here: peripheral blood, sampled 2 weeks after starting pembrolizumab. The receptors originated from an adult with mismatch repair-deficient cancer.

The chain joins TRBV5-5 to TRBJ2-5; 12 positions agree with TRBD2. The V gene end was trimmed by 4 bases and the J gene end by 4 bases; junction bases not matched to a gene: 11. The CDR3 has 17 amino acids. Germline CDR1 SGHKS, CDR2 YYEKEE (reference sequence). CDR3 protein: CASSAGVSSGGAETQYF. Written as DNA, the CDR3 is TGTGCCAGCAGCGCTGGGGTGTCTAGCGGGGGGGCAGAGACCCAGTACTTC.

V usage is TRBV19 and J usage is TRBJ1-3; D may be TRBD1 (5 bases). The CDR3 is 14 amino acids. Germline loops: CDR1 LNHDA, CDR2 SQIVND (reference sequence). V was clipped by 8 bases and J by 0 bases, with 11 bases between them. This CDR3 reads CASGHRSSGNTIYF. CDR3 bases: TGTGCCAGTGGACACAGGAGCTCTGGAAACACCATATATTTT. The whole variable domain, remainder taken from reference TRBV19 and TRBJ1-3, is DGGITQSPKYLFRKEGQNVTLSCEQNLNHDAMYWYRQDPGQGLRLIYYSQIVNDFQKGDIAEGYSVSREKKESFPLTVTSAQKNPTAFYLCASGHRSSGNTIYFGEGSWLTVV.

This chain links TRBV18 with TRBJ1-1; TRBD1 matches at 8 bases. Germline trimming cut 3 bases from V and 1 base from J; bases unmatched to any gene: 1. This CDR3 is built from 14 residues. Germline lookup yields CDR1 KGHSH and CDR2 LQKENI. The CDR3 DNA is TGTGCCAGCTCACCGACAGGGGCGAACACTGAAGCTTTCTTT. Residues: CASSPTGANTEAFF.

The V gene is TRBV9, the J gene TRBJ2-5; no reliable D call. The V and J ends lost 4 bases and 4 bases respectively, with 8 bases between them. The germline CDR1 and CDR2 sequences are SGDLS and YYNGEE. The CDR3 contains 12 residues. CDR3 nucleotide sequence: TGTGCCAGCAGCACGAACCTAGAGACCCAGTACTTC. Amino acids: CASSTNLETQYF.

J is TRBJ1-2 and V is TRBV30; 10 bases are a match to TRBD1. The length of the CDR3 is 16 residues. Germline V gene sequence: CDR1 GTSNPN, CDR2 SVGIG (reference sequence). The junction had 6 bases not matched to a gene; V was cut back by 0 bases and J by 2 bases. The CDR3 here is CAWSVQRTGGNYGYTF. CDR3 sequence (DNA): TGTGCCTGGAGTGTACAGAGGACAGGGGGGAACTATGGCTACACCTTC. The full variable domain, with the rest looked up from reference TRBV30 and TRBJ1-2, is SQTIHQWPATLVQPVGSPLSLECTVEGTSNPNLYWYRQAAGRGLQLLFYSVGIGQISSEVPQNLSASRPQDRQFILSSKKLLLSDSGFYLCAWSVQRTGGNYGYTFGSGTRLTVV.

The J gene is TRBJ1-1, the V gene TRBV5-1, with D unclear. The length of the CDR3 is 11 residues. V lost 3 bases, J lost 4 bases, and 4 bases lay in between. Germline V gene data show CDR1 as SGHRS and CDR2 as YFSETQ. The CDR3 spells CASSYRTEAFF. The DNA of the CDR3 is TGCGCCAGCAGCTACCGCACTGAAGCTTTCTTT.

V usage is TRBV7-6 and J usage is TRBJ2-1, with TRBD2 as a possible D gene (5 bases). The CDR3 covers 14 residues. The germline gives CDR1 SGHVS, CDR2 FNYEAQ. Trimming cost V 8 bases and J 6 bases, with 17 bases left between them. The CDR3 DNA reads as TGTGCCAGCTTCTCCGAGGTGGGGAGCAATGAGCAGTTCTTC. Translation: CASFSEVGSNEQFF.

The rearrangement uses TRBV7-9 and TRBJ2-7; possibly TRBD1 or TRBD2 for D (5 bases each). The germline V gene encodes CDR1 SEHNR and CDR2 FQNEAQ (reference sequence). Trimming shortened V by 5 bases and J by 5 bases, and 19 bases separated the two germline ends. There are 15 residues in the CDR3. CDR3 loop: CASSVGRSTVDEQYF. CDR3 nucleotide sequence: TGTGCCAGCAGCGTGGGACGTTCTACAGTGGACGAGCAGTACTTC.

The gene calls are TRBV9 and TRBJ2-7; 7 nucleotides align to TRBD1. The junction had 8 bases not matched to a gene; V was cut back by 4 bases and J by 4 bases. CDR3 size: 14 residues. The germline V gene has CDR1 SGDLS and CDR2 YYNGEE. Here the CDR3 reads CASSLTGSIYEQYF. In DNA, the CDR3 is TGTGCCAGCAGCCTGACAGGGAGTATATACGAGCAGTACTTC.

This rearrangement joins TRBV29-1 to TRBJ1-2; D remains unclear. Germline CDR1 and CDR2: SQVTM and ANQGSEA. The CDR3 contains 13 residues. The V end lost 3 bases, the J end lost 7 bases, and 15 bases lay between the germline ends. The CDR3, as DNA: TGCAGCGTTGAGGAAACCGGCCTGCGTGGCTACACCTTC. Its protein is CSVEETGLRGYTF.

The chain employs TRBV18 and TRBJ2-3; 11 bases fit TRBD2. V trimming: 3 bases; J trimming: 1 base; junction bases outside the gene matches: 3. CDR3 length equals 16 residues. Germline CDR1 and CDR2: KGHSH and LQKENI. The CDR3, as DNA: TGTGCCAGCTCACCGAAACTAGCGGGGGGCACAGATACGCAGTATTTT. Its protein product is CASSPKLAGGTDTQYF.

The genes are TRBV29-1 and TRBJ1-4, with 7 bases lining up with TRBD1. The CDR3 spans 13 residues. The ends lost 4 bases at V and 7 bases at J; junction bases unmatched: 6. From germline, CDR1 is SQVTM and CDR2 ANQGSEA. As DNA, the CDR3 is TGCAGCGTTGGGCAGGGGGACACTGAAAAACTGTTTTTT. Translation: CSVGQGDTEKLFF.

The rearrangement uses TRBV15 and TRBJ2-1; the D gene is possibly TRBD1 (6 bases). Germline CDR1 reads LNHNV; CDR2 reads YYDKDF (reference sequence). V lost 1 base to trimming and J lost 6 bases, with 13 bases between them. The CDR3 spans 15 residues. DNA for the CDR3: TGTGCCACCAGCAGAGGTGGGACACAGTCCAATGAGCAGTTCTTC. It codes for CATSRGGTQSNEQFF.

Only one count was recorded for this clone. The chain combines TRBV6-6 with TRBJ2-7; D remains ambiguous. Germline V lookup: CDR1 MNHNY, CDR2 SVGAGI (reference sequence). The V end lost 6 bases, the J end lost 0 bases, and 15 bases lay between the germline ends. The CDR3 is 15 residues long. CDR3 loop: CASSEDRQASYEQYF. The CDR3 nucleotides read TGTGCCAGCAGCGAGGACCGGCAAGCCTCCTACGAGCAGTACTTC.

CDR3 loop: CATSSRDSPLEQYF. In nucleotides, the CDR3 is TGTGCCACCAGCAGCCGGGACTCCCCCTTGGAGCAGTACTTC. This chain links TRBV15 with TRBJ2-7; a possible D gene is TRBD2 (6 bases). The CDR3 is 14 residues long. The V end was cut by 3 bases, the J end by 7 bases, with 16 bases between. Germline V gives CDR1 LNHNV, CDR2 YYDKDF (reference sequence).

J is TRBJ2-3 and V is TRBV9, with a possible D match to TRBD1 (5 bases). Germline assignment: CDR1 SGDLS and CDR2 YYNGEE. The CDR3 is 16 residues long. V lost 4 bases, J lost 1 base, and 16 bases lay in between. CDR3 coding DNA: TGTGCCAGCAGCCCCAGGAGCGAAGGGGGCACAGATACGCAGTATTTT. Protein sequence: CASSPRSEGGTDTQYF.